Presented here are 10 T cell receptor beta chains from one specimen sequenced in a study of sequential checkpoint blockade in melanoma. The table came from immunoSEQ multiplex PCR; TCRdb's copy has only in-frame clones and leaves some out. The sample shows about 14,000 clones, around 69% of them seen only once. The treatment: randomized to nivolumab then ipilimumab (arm A) or the reverse (arm B). This material consisted of CD8+ T cells sorted from blood (inferred from file names), taken from a patient given nivolumab and ipilimumab in sequence. The receptors derive from a human patient with melanoma. Some clones in this sample may be carry-over from other donors' samples.

The V and J genes are TRBV23-1 and TRBJ2-3; 11 bases agree with TRBD2. TRBV23-1 is an ORF; its function is uncertain. J gave up 1 base and V 0 bases, and 15 bases lay outside the gene matches. CDR3 length: 21 residues. The CDR3, as DNA: TGCGCCAGCAGTCAATCTCGGGGCAGGGTTCCGACTAGCGGGGGCACAGATACGCAGTATTTT. Encoded protein: CASSQSRGRVPTSGGTDTQYF.

The V gene is TRBV19, the J gene TRBJ2-2, with D tentatively TRBD1 (6 bases). V gave up 3 bases and J gave up 4 bases, with 15 bases separating them. CDR1 LNHDA and CDR2 SQIVND come from the germline V gene (reference sequence). The CDR3 contains 16 residues. The CDR3 coding sequence is TGTGCCAGTAGTATTTTTGACAGGATCTTCACCGGGGAGCTGTTTTTT. The encoded protein is CASSIFDRIFTGELFF.

In this sample, this clone turned up a few times. The rearrangement joins TRBV10-3 to TRBJ2-7; TRBD1 agrees at 9 bases. CDR3 length equals 15 residues. Germline V gives CDR1 ENHRY, CDR2 SYGVKD. V lost 0 bases and J lost 7; bases outside the gene matches: 7. CDR3 coding DNA: TGTGCCATCAGTGAGTCGAGGGACAGGGCGGCAGAGCAGTACTTC. Amino acids: CAISESRDRAAEQYF.

This clone was seen just once. The rearrangement links TRBV4-1 to TRBJ1-5; 11 bases agree with TRBD1. Germline V gene data show CDR1 as MGHRA and CDR2 as YSYEKL. With V trimmed by 5 bases and J by 5 bases, 5 bases remained unmatched. The CDR3 sequence is 15 residues long. The CDR3 DNA follows: TGCGCCAGCAGCTACGGACAGGGGGCGGATCAGCCCCAGCATTTT. Protein: CASSYGQGADQPQHF.

The chain combines TRBV27 with TRBJ2-2; TRBD1 might be the D (6 bases). V was clipped by 0 bases and J by 8 bases, with 10 bases between them. This CDR3 has 14 amino acids. Germline V gene data show CDR1 as MNHEY and CDR2 as SMNVEV (reference sequence). This CDR3 reads CASSLSLGGGELFF. The CDR3 nucleotides are TGTGCCAGCAGTTTATCCCTAGGGGGAGGGGAGCTGTTTTTT.

This clone showed up just a few times. The chain recombines TRBV19 with TRBJ1-4; 8 bases map to TRBD1. V shed 6 bases and J 5 bases; nucleotides not matched to a gene: 8. Germline V gives CDR1 LNHDA, CDR2 SQIVND (reference sequence). The CDR3 loop spans 15 amino acids. The CDR3 DNA sequence: TGTGCCAGTAGCCGGGACAGGCGGGGGAATGAAAAACTGTTTTTT. Encoded protein: CASSRDRRGNEKLFF.

The genes are TRBV19 and TRBJ1-2; D not resolved. Germline V gene data show CDR1 as LNHDA and CDR2 as SQIVND (reference sequence). Trimming took off 3 bases at V and 8 bases at J, with 7 bases between the two ends. The CDR3 is 11 amino acids. The CDR3 DNA follows: TGTGCCAGTAGTATTCAAAGCGGCTACACCTTC. Its protein is CASSIQSGYTF. The whole variable domain, remainder taken from reference TRBV19 and TRBJ1-2, is DGGITQSPKYLFRKEGQNVTLSCEQNLNHDAMYWYRQDPGQGLRLIYYSQIVNDFQKGDIAEGYSVSREKKESFPLTVTSAQKNPTAFYLCASSIQSGYTFGSGTRLTVV.

This rearrangement joins TRBV23-1 to TRBJ2-7; D is perhaps TRBD1 (5 bases). TRBV23-1 is filed as an ORF, its function uncertain. The CDR3 has 18 amino acids. V was clipped by 0 bases and J by 3 bases, with 21 bases between them. This CDR3 is CASSQSWAVGDSRYEQYF. In DNA form, the CDR3 reads TGCGCCAGCAGTCAATCGTGGGCGGTTGGAGACAGCCGCTACGAGCAGTACTTC.

This sequence joins TRBV4-2 and TRBJ2-7, with 11 bases fitting TRBD1. Germline V CDR1 and CDR2: LGHNA, YNFKEQ. This CDR3 region has 15 residues. J lost 4 bases, V lost 3 bases, and 5 bases had no gene match. CDR3 nucleotide sequence: TGTGCCAGCAGCCACGGACAGGGGGCGCCTTACGAGCAGTACTTC. Translation: CASSHGQGAPYEQYF.

This clone was seen more than once but under ten times. Other DNA sequences in the sample encode the same CDR3. V is TRBV4-1 and J is TRBJ1-5; unclear D gene. Trimming removed 1 base from V and 8 bases from J, with 6 bases in between. Germline V gene lookup returns CDR1 MGHRA and CDR2 YSYEKL. The CDR3 sequence is 12 residues long. CDR3 DNA: TGCGCCAGCAGCCAAGGCGGGGAGCCCCAGCATTTT. This translates into CASSQGGEPQHF.